These 14 T cell receptor beta chains came from one sample sequenced in a study of T-cell memory formation after mild COVID-19. From the 5' RACE reads, TCRdb called clonotypes with MiXCR, one entry per CDR3 protein. The data contain approximately 350,000 distinct CDR3 sequences, around 14% of them seen just once; the ten biggest clones take up roughly a fifth. Material: PBMCs or a T cell subset sorted from them (not recorded which). The receptor set was obtained from a man between 18 and 29 years old who had mild COVID-19 (a few samples of this study predate the infection). Cell type and time point are not known.

This clonotype appeared a few times. The CDR3: CASSRPRDTQYF. The CDR3 DNA sequence: TGTGCCAGCAGTCGCCCTAGGGATACGCAGTATTTT. V gene TRBV27 combines with J gene TRBJ2-3; no clear D gene. V lost 5 bases to trimming and J lost 6 bases, with 9 bases between them. Germline values: CDR1 MNHEY, CDR2 SMNVEV (reference sequence). The CDR3 covers 12 residues.

This chain uses TRBV6-5 with TRBJ1-2; D uncertain. The CDR3 sequence is 13 residues long. CDR1 is MNHEY and CDR2 is SVGAGI in the germline V gene. Trimming left V 6 bases short and J 3 bases short, with 11 bases between. CDR3 amino acids: CASRMSTYYGYTF. CDR3 nucleotide sequence: TGTGCCAGCAGGATGAGCACCTACTATGGCTACACCTTC.

The chain carries TRBV6-5 and TRBJ2-2, with 10 bases that match TRBD2. After removal of 3 bases from V and 0 bases from J, the junction contained 4 bases not matched to a gene. The V gene's germline CDR1 is MNHEY and CDR2 SVGAGI. CDR3 length equals 17 residues. Here the CDR3 DNA reads TGTGCCAGCAGTTATAGTCTAGCGGGGGCGAACACCGGGGAGCTGTTTTTT. Amino acids: CASSYSLAGANTGELFF.

This clonotype was observed a handful of times. The DNA for the CDR3 is TGTGCCAGCAGCTTAGGGGGGGTTAGGAACACTGAAGCTTTCTTT. Its translation is CASSLGGVRNTEAFF. The chain carries TRBV7-9 and TRBJ1-1; TRBD1 is a possible D gene (5 bases). CDR1 is SEHNR, CDR2 FQNEAQ, per germline (reference sequence). V was cut by 1 base and J by 1 base, with 10 bases left in between. This CDR3 contains 15 residues.

The chain joins TRBV7-2 to TRBJ1-4; TRBD1 matches at 12 bases. The CDR3 runs to 15 residues. CDR1 and CDR2 from the germline V gene are SGHTA and FQGNSA. V dropped 3 bases and J dropped 6; count of bases not matched to a gene: 2. CDR3 in amino acids: CASSFGTGGDEKLFF. The CDR3 DNA reads as TGTGCCAGCAGCTTCGGGACAGGGGGCGATGAAAAACTGTTTTTT. The whole variable domain, remainder taken from reference TRBV7-2 and TRBJ1-4, is GAGVSQSPSNKVTEKGKDVELRCDPISGHTALYWYRQSLGQGLEFLIYFQGNSAPDKSGLPSDRFSAERTGGSVSTLTIQRTQQEDSAVYLCASSFGTGGDEKLFFGSGTQLSVL.

This clonotype was seen at least ten times. An end of the junction differs from the germline gene, which may be a read error. For the CDR3, the DNA is TGTGCCAGCAGCTTACAGGGCACAGATACGCAGTATTTT. Its translation: CASSLQGTDTQYF. The chain combines TRBV5-1 with TRBJ2-3, with D perhaps matching TRBD1 (5 bases). This CDR3 spans 13 amino acids. Germline V lookup: CDR1 SGHRS, CDR2 YFSETQ.

This clonotype was seen a handful of times. This chain links TRBV4-3 with TRBJ2-2; D may be TRBD2 (5 bases). The CDR3 covers 15 residues. The ends were cut back, 7 bases at V and 4 bases at J, with 16 bases in the middle. Per germline, CDR1 LGHNA and CDR2 YSLEER. CDR3 sequence (DNA): TGCGCCAGCACCCTCGAGGAGGCTGGCACCGGGGAGCTGTTTTTT. Its protein is CASTLEEAGTGELFF.

In this sample, this clonotype turned up many times. V usage is TRBV5-6 and J usage is TRBJ1-2; 7 bases match TRBD1. The CDR3 spans 15 residues. The junction had 13 bases not matched to a gene; V was cut back by 4 bases and J by 7 bases. Per the germline V gene, CDR1 is SGHDT and CDR2 is YYEEEE. The DNA of the CDR3 is TGTGCCAGCAGCCTGCGGGACAGACGACTTCTTGGCTACACCTTC. Encoded protein: CASSLRDRRLLGYTF.

This clonotype appeared a few times. The rearrangement uses TRBV11-1 and TRBJ2-2; D unclear. In germline, CDR1 is SGHAT, CDR2 FQDESV (reference sequence). The V end was cut by 1 base, the J end by 7 bases, with 16 bases between. CDR3 size: 16 residues. The CDR3 DNA reads TGTGCCAGCAGCTTAGAGTCCGGGCCCCGAGGCGGGGAGCTGTTTTTT. Translated: CASSLESGPRGGELFF.

Points on this clonotype: Relative to the germline gene, one junction end is altered; a read error may explain this. The genes are TRBV20-1 and TRBJ1-5; D gene ambiguous. Germline-derived CDR1 and CDR2 are DFQATT and SNEGSKA (reference sequence). This CDR3 is built from 16 residues. Written as DNA, the CDR3 is TGCAGTGCTGGAGAGTTTGGGTTTCGGTGGTATCAGCCCCAGCATTTT. It specifies CSAGEFGFRWYQPQHF.

Only a few counts were recorded for this clonotype. V usage is TRBV5-1 and J usage is TRBJ2-7, with D possibly matching TRBD1 (5 bases). In germline, CDR1 is SGHRS, CDR2 YFSETQ. This CDR3 is 14 amino acids long. Trimming took 4 bases from V and 1 from J, leaving 12 bases between them. CDR3 sequence (DNA): TGCGCCAGCAGCGCTAGTGCAGGGTCCTACGAGCAGTACTTC. Protein sequence: CASSASAGSYEQYF. Together with reference TRBV5-1 and TRBJ2-7, the CDR3 gives the full variable domain: KAGVTQTPRYLIKTRGQQVTLSCSPISGHRSVSWYQQTPGQGLQFLFEYFSETQRNKGNFPGRFSGRQFSNSRSEMNVSTLELGDSALYLCASSASAGSYEQYFGPGTRLTVT.

This clonotype was recorded a few times. This chain links TRBV20-1 with TRBJ2-1, with D possibly being TRBD1 or TRBD2 (6 bases each). Germline CDR1 and CDR2: DFQATT and SNEGSKA (reference sequence). This CDR3 comprises 15 residues. The V end was cut by 0 bases, the J end by 8 bases, with 17 bases between. CDR3 bases: TGCAGTGCTAGAGATTACCGGGGGCGGGAATATGAGCAGTTCTTC. It translates to CSARDYRGREYEQFF.

This sequence joins TRBV29-1 and TRBJ2-3; 9 nucleotides agree with TRBD1. The V gene's germline CDR1 is SQVTM and CDR2 ANQGSEA. V lost 4 bases to trimming and J lost 2 bases; unmatched junction nucleotides: 19. The CDR3 is 19 residues long. CDR3 nucleotides: TGCAGCGTTGGCTGGGCCTTGCGATACAGGGGGCCATACACAGATACGCAGTATTTT. Its protein is CSVGWALRYRGPYTDTQYF.

This clonotype was detected a few times. The chain recombines TRBV14 with TRBJ2-3, with D possibly being TRBD1 (6 bases). Germline lookup yields CDR1 SGHDN and CDR2 FVKESK. The CDR3 runs to 15 residues. The germline V and J ends were trimmed by 1 base and 3 bases, with 11 bases remaining between them. The CDR3 loop is CASSQADRSTDTQYF. The CDR3, as DNA: TGTGCCAGCAGCCAAGCAGACAGGTCGACAGATACGCAGTATTTT. The full variable domain, its missing parts supplied by reference TRBV14 and TRBJ2-3, is EAGVTQFPSHSVIEKGQTVTLRCDPISGHDNLYWYRRVMGKEIKFLLHFVKESKQDESGMPNNRFLAERTGGTYSTLKVQPAELEDSGVYFCASSQADRSTDTQYFGPGTRLTVL.